This T cell receptor beta chain was documented in a study of identical twins. TCRdb itself ran the 5' RACE reads through MiXCR, one entry per CDR3 protein. The repertoire holds 400,000 to 500,000 distinct CDR3 sequences, with approximately 18% as singletons. Between the trimmed V and J ends, which lost 6 bases and 7 bases, there was a span of 13 bases. This CDR3 comprises 12 residues. The germline V gene has CDR1 SQVTM and CDR2 ANQGSEA. This clonotype was counted at least ten times. This chain connects TRBV29-1 to TRBJ1-5, with D unclear. The TCR originated in a man aged 45-65 years in good health. Sample: naive T cells sorted from blood. In nucleotides, the CDR3 is TGCAGCGTCAGTTCCGGGGAGCAGCCCCAGCATTTT. Protein product: CSVSSGEQPQHF.